These 14 T cell receptor beta chains came from one sample sequenced in a study of cytomegalovirus exposure and HLA in healthy donors. 13 Jbeta primers and 60 Vbeta primers were used for the PCR. TCRdb keeps only in-frame clones here, not all; method: immunoSEQ multiplex PCR. The data show some 180,000 clones, with approximately 80% seen just once and around 2.6% held by the top ten. The sample was PBMCs. These receptors all stem from a female donor in good health and CMV-seronegative.

The J gene is TRBJ2-5, the V gene TRBV18, with D perhaps matching TRBD2 (6 bases). The V gene lost 6 bases and the J gene lost 0 bases, with 14 bases spanning the gap. Per the germline V gene, CDR1 is KGHSH and CDR2 is LQKENI. The CDR3 is 15 amino acids. CDR3 DNA: TGTGCCAGCTCCCCCCTCGGCGGGAACCAAGAGACCCAGTACTTC. Protein sequence: CASSPLGGNQETQYF.

The rearrangement joins TRBV5-1 to TRBJ2-3, with 8 nucleotides matching TRBD2. CDR1 is SGHRS, CDR2 YFSETQ, per germline. The V segment lost 3 bases and the J segment 4 bases; nucleotides outside the gene matches: 4. This CDR3 is built from 14 residues. CDR3 protein: CASSSRAGADTQYF. CDR3 coding DNA: TGCGCCAGCAGCTCCCGAGCGGGAGCAGATACGCAGTATTTT. Full variable domain (rest looked up from reference TRBV5-1 and TRBJ2-3): KAGVTQTPRYLIKTRGQQVTLSCSPISGHRSVSWYQQTPGQGLQFLFEYFSETQRNKGNFPGRFSGRQFSNSRSEMNVSTLELGDSALYLCASSSRAGADTQYFGPGTRLTVL.

V gene TRBV2 combines with J gene TRBJ1-4, with 7 bases that match TRBD1. J was trimmed by 0 bases and V by 4 bases; bases with no gene match: 8. Germline V gene sequence: CDR1 SNHLY, CDR2 FYNNEI. This CDR3 is 17 amino acids long. The CDR3 reads CASSGTGPAATNEKLFF. In nucleotides, the CDR3 is TGTGCCAGCAGTGGGACAGGCCCCGCTGCAACTAATGAAAAACTGTTTTTT.

The chain links TRBV29-1 to TRBJ2-3; TRBD1 matches 9 bases. V shed 6 bases, J shed 3 bases, and the junction held 16 bases outside the gene matches. This CDR3 has 17 residues. Germline V gene sequence: CDR1 SQVTM, CDR2 ANQGSEA. CDR3 residues: CSVGGPGQGGGTDTQYF. The CDR3 DNA sequence: TGCAGCGTGGGGGGGCCGGGACAGGGTGGCGGGACAGATACGCAGTATTTT.

The rearrangement uses TRBV18 and TRBJ1-3; D is undetermined. The CDR3 sequence is 14 residues long. V lost 4 bases to trimming and J lost 0 bases, with 7 bases between them. Germline CDR1 is KGHSH and CDR2 is LQKENI. In DNA, the CDR3 is TGTGCCAGCTCACTCCCGAGCTCTGGAAACACCATATATTTT. Amino acids: CASSLPSSGNTIYF. The full variable domain, in which reference TRBV18 and TRBJ1-3 provide the parts outside the CDR3, is NAGVMQNPRHLVRRRGQEARLRCSPMKGHSHVYWYRQLPEEGLKFMVYLQKENIIDESGMPKERFSAEFPKEGPSILRIQQVVRGDSAAYFCASSLPSSGNTIYFGEGSWLTVV.

The J gene is TRBJ2-7, the V gene TRBV14; D unclear. V was trimmed by 0 bases and J by 3 bases, leaving 6 bases between them. Germline CDR1 is SGHDN and CDR2 is FVKESK. The CDR3 extends over 13 amino acids. This CDR3 is CASSQDLGYEQYF. Here the CDR3 DNA reads TGTGCCAGCAGCCAAGATCTAGGCTACGAGCAGTACTTC.

The V call is TRBV10-3, the J call TRBJ1-1; D perhaps matches TRBD1 (6 bases). CDR3 length: 14 amino acids. Germline assignment: CDR1 ENHRY and CDR2 SYGVKD. V lost 5 bases and J 6 bases, leaving 16 bases between the germline ends. CDR3 sequence (DNA): TGTGCCATCAGTCCACAGGGCGGGGGGTCTGAAGCTTTCTTT. Translating gives CAISPQGGGSEAFF.

The rearrangement joins TRBV9 to TRBJ1-2, with 11 nucleotides matching TRBD1. The CDR3 contains 15 residues. V lost 3 bases and J lost 13; bases outside the gene matches: 14. Germline CDR1 is SGDLS and CDR2 is YYNGEE. CDR3 in amino acids: CASSGPSGQGALSTF. Here the CDR3 DNA reads TGTGCCAGCAGCGGTCCCAGTGGACAGGGGGCTCTCAGCACCTTC.

V is TRBV7-6 and J is TRBJ2-1; no reliable D call. V was pared by 6 bases and J by 15 bases, with 24 bases between. The germline V gene encodes CDR1 SGHVS and CDR2 FNYEAQ. This CDR3 comprises 14 residues. The CDR3 nucleotides are TGTGCCAGCAGTCCCGATCACGTCCCCCGCGAAGTGTTCTTC. Its protein product is CASSPDHVPREVFF.

In this sample, this clone turned up a few times. V and J are TRBV11-1 and TRBJ2-3; TRBD2 matches 9 bases. J was trimmed by 2 bases and V by 5 bases; bases with no gene match: 14. Germline CDR1 SGHAT, CDR2 FQDESV (reference sequence). The CDR3 sequence is 18 residues long. In DNA form, the CDR3 reads TGTGCCAGCAGCCGTGGGATTAGACTAGCGGAGGACACAGATACGCAGTATTTT. Residues: CASSRGIRLAEDTDTQYF.

Turning to this clone: An end of the junction differs from the germline gene, which may be a read error. The V call is TRBV7-9, the J call TRBJ2-5; 12 nucleotides agree with TRBD2. The CDR3 has 16 residues. Germline assignment: CDR1 SEHNR and CDR2 FQNEAQ (reference sequence). CDR3 DNA sequence: TGTTCCAGCAGCTTATGGACTAGCGGGGAGCAAGAGACCCAGTACTTC. This codes for CSSSLWTSGEQETQYF. The full variable domain, its missing parts supplied by reference TRBV7-9 and TRBJ2-5, is DTGVSQNPRHKITKRGQNVTFRCDPISEHNRLYWYRQTLGQGPEFLTYFQNEAQLEKSRLLSDRFSAERPKGSFSTLEIQRTEQGDSAMYLCSSSLWTSGEQETQYFGPGTRLLVL.

This clone was detected a few times. The chain links TRBV27 to TRBJ1-2; 12 bases are shared with TRBD1. The CDR3 extends over 15 amino acids. The V gene end was trimmed by 5 bases and the J gene end by 7 bases; junction bases not matched to a gene: 8. Germline CDR1 reads MNHEY; CDR2 reads SMNVEV (reference sequence). The CDR3 DNA follows: TGTGCCAGCAGTGTCTCCGGGACAGGGGGCTCTGGCTACACCTTC. Its translation is CASSVSGTGGSGYTF.

The J gene is TRBJ1-2, the V gene TRBV18, with a weak D call TRBD1 (6 bases). The germline V and J ends were trimmed by 6 bases and 7 bases, with 18 bases remaining between them. Germline V gene data show CDR1 as KGHSH and CDR2 as LQKENI. The CDR3 length is 14 residues. CDR3 in amino acids: CASSPDIDRSGYTF. The CDR3 bases are TGTGCCAGCTCCCCCGATATAGACAGGTCTGGCTACACCTTC.

The chain employs TRBV2 and TRBJ1-1; no firm D call. Germline CDR1 is SNHLY and CDR2 is FYNNEI. The ends were cut back, 5 bases at V and 3 bases at J, with 7 bases in the middle. CDR3 length: 12 amino acids. The CDR3 region is CASSSEHTEAFF. The CDR3 nucleotides read TGTGCCAGCAGTTCGGAGCACACTGAAGCTTTCTTT.